This T cell receptor (beta chain) originates from a study of T-cell reconstitution after alpha-beta-depleted transplantation in children. The V gene end was trimmed by 6 bases and the J gene end by 10 bases; junction bases not matched to a gene: 11. Germline loops: CDR1 DFQATT, CDR2 SNEGSKA (reference sequence). The CDR3 extends over 14 amino acids. Unique molecular identifiers were incorporated during preparation of the TCRbeta library. TCRdb reprocessed the PCR reads via MiXCR and lists one record per CDR3 protein. The sample carries 600,000 to 800,000 distinct CDR3 sequences, roughly 14% recorded once.

The chain links TRBV20-1 to TRBJ2-1, with 11 bases matching TRBD2. The TCR originated in a girl aged 2-10 years with congenital amegakaryocytic thrombocytopenia, due to receive a stem cell transplant. The material was PBMCs, obtained before TCRalphabeta/CD19-depleted stem cell transplant. The CDR3 region has the DNA TGCAGTGCGCCACTAGCGGGAGCCCCCGGGGAGCAGTTCTTC. Translating it yields CSAPLAGAPGEQFF.